The 11 T cell receptor beta chains presented below share a single source sample, sequenced in a study of blood T cell repertoires in COVID-19. Data came from immunoSEQ multiplex PCR; TCRdb stores just in-frame clones and leaves some out. Among approximately 60,000 clones listed, about three quarters were seen once. The sequencing sample was made of peripheral blood. All receptors come from a man in his fifties or sixties with active or convalescent COVID-19.

The rearrangement uses TRBV10-2 and TRBJ1-2; D gene unclear. The CDR3 totals 13 residues. Deletions cut 4 bases from V and 0 bases from J, with 6 bases between. Germline V gene lookup returns CDR1 WSHSY and CDR2 SAAADI. The CDR3 here is CASSGLANYGYTF. The CDR3 DNA sequence: TGCGCCAGCAGTGGACTAGCTAACTATGGCTACACCTTC.

The gene calls are TRBV5-1 and TRBJ1-6; 9 bases fit TRBD1. J gave up 9 bases and V 4 bases, and 11 bases lay outside the gene matches. CDR1 is SGHRS and CDR2 is YFSETQ in the germline V gene. The CDR3 contains 16 residues. The DNA of the CDR3 is TGCGCCAGCAGCCGGGACCGGGACAGGGCTGCTTCACCCCTCCACTTT. Amino acids: CASSRDRDRAASPLHF. The whole variable domain, filled in from reference TRBV5-1 and TRBJ1-6, reads KAGVTQTPRYLIKTRGQQVTLSCSPISGHRSVSWYQQTPGQGLQFLFEYFSETQRNKGNFPGRFSGRQFSNSRSEMNVSTLELGDSALYLCASSRDRDRAASPLHFGNGTRLTVT.

This clone was observed a few times. The V and J genes are TRBV7-3 and TRBJ2-7, with a weak D call TRBD2 (6 bases). This CDR3 region has 15 residues. With 1 base removed from V and 5 bases from J, the gap between germline ends came to 15 bases. Germline CDR1 SGHTA, CDR2 FQGTGA. CDR3 region: CASSLMGGPNDEQYF. For the CDR3, the DNA is TGTGCCAGCAGCTTAATGGGAGGTCCAAACGACGAGCAGTACTTC.

This chain connects TRBV7-9 to TRBJ1-4; 7 bases map to TRBD1. Trimming cost V 5 bases and J 4 bases; bases outside gene matches: 7. CDR3 length: 15 amino acids. Germline CDR1 is SEHNR and CDR2 is FQNEAQ (reference sequence). In DNA form, the CDR3 reads TGTGCCAGCAGCCTGGGGGACAGTATTAATGAAAAACTGTTTTTT. Residues: CASSLGDSINEKLFF. The full variable domain, its missing parts supplied by reference TRBV7-9 and TRBJ1-4, is DTGVSQNPRHKITKRGQNVTFRCDPISEHNRLYWYRQTLGQGPEFLTYFQNEAQLEKSRLLSDRFSAERPKGSFSTLEIQRTEQGDSAMYLCASSLGDSINEKLFFGSGTQLSVL.

V and J are TRBV7-9 and TRBJ1-6; possible D gene TRBD1, 6 bases. Trimming took off 4 bases at V and 7 bases at J, with 14 bases between the two ends. Germline values: CDR1 SEHNR, CDR2 FQNEAQ (reference sequence). This CDR3 has 15 residues. The CDR3 spells CASSSRDTKNSPLHF. The CDR3, as DNA: TGTGCCAGCAGCTCACGGGACACCAAAAATTCACCCCTCCACTTT.

This clone was observed a few times. This sequence joins TRBV6-1 and TRBJ1-3; the D is unclear. Trimming took off 2 bases at V and 0 bases at J, with 11 bases between the two ends. CDR3 length: 16 amino acids. Looked up from germline, CDR1 is MNHNS and CDR2 is SASEGT. DNA for the CDR3: TGTGCCAGCAGTGAATCCCAGCGCAGCTCTGGAAACACCATATATTTT. It codes for CASSESQRSSGNTIYF.

This clone appeared a few times. This chain uses TRBV12-3 or TRBV12-4 with TRBJ1-2; D unresolved. V was shortened by 5 bases and J by 8 bases, with 12 bases between the two germline ends. The CDR3 is made up of 12 amino acids. The CDR3 region is CASSILPGGYTF. DNA for the CDR3: TGTGCCAGCAGTATATTACCCGGGGGCTACACCTTC.

The J gene is TRBJ2-3, the V gene TRBV27, with D unclear. This CDR3 comprises 14 residues. Deletions cut 0 bases from V and 1 base from J, with 5 bases between. Germline V lookup: CDR1 MNHEY, CDR2 SMNVEV (reference sequence). The CDR3 coding sequence is TGTGCCAGCAGTTTATCTGCAGGCACAGATACGCAGTATTTT. Its protein product is CASSLSAGTDTQYF.

The chain carries TRBV18 and TRBJ2-1, with unresolved D. Trimming removed 3 bases from V and 7 bases from J, with 13 bases in between. CDR3 size: 14 residues. The germline V gene has CDR1 KGHSH and CDR2 LQKENI. CDR3 protein: CASSPELAPNEQFF. The CDR3 region has the DNA TGTGCCAGCTCACCGGAGCTCGCCCCTAATGAGCAGTTCTTC.

The chain is built from TRBV6-5 and TRBJ2-1; 11 nucleotides line up with TRBD2. Germline V gene lookup returns CDR1 MNHEY and CDR2 SVGAGI. The trim removed 6 bases at V and 4 bases at J, leaving 5 bases unmatched. The CDR3 extends over 15 amino acids. For the CDR3, the DNA is TGTGCCAGCAGATCCCTAGCGGGGGGATACAATGAGCAGTTCTTC. Translating gives CASRSLAGGYNEQFF.

This clone has just a few counts. The chain uses TRBV7-9 and TRBJ2-6, with D perhaps matching TRBD1 (5 bases). The germline gives CDR1 SEHNR, CDR2 FQNEAQ (reference sequence). Trimming removed 5 bases from V and 1 base from J, with 18 bases in between. There are 18 residues in the CDR3. The CDR3 reads CASSPTFGRQSGANVLTF. The CDR3 DNA sequence: TGTGCCAGCAGCCCCACATTCGGTAGACAGTCTGGGGCCAACGTCCTGACTTTC.